This TCR beta chain came from a study of T-cell memory formation after mild COVID-19. The CDR3 runs 13 residues. V shed 7 bases and J shed 7 bases, with 16 bases lying between them. Study-wide points: Shrinking CD4+ clones were chiefly CM and EM; CD8+ ones were chiefly EMRA. Nothing showed for sure that second-wave clones peaking on day 37 were SARS-CoV-2 specific. There was a balanced CD4/CD8 profile in clones contracting day 15 to 85, and later expanders leaned CD4+.

Points on this clonotype: Its antigen is unknown.

TCRdb fed the 5' RACE reads into MiXCR, producing one record per CDR3 protein. The table includes about 310,000 distinct CDR3 sequences, 15% detected once. Sequencing was performed on PBMCs or a T cell subset sorted from them (not recorded which). This chain links TRBV12-3 or TRBV12-4 with TRBJ1-2; D might be TRBD1 (5 bases). The TCR comes from a man in his late teens or twenties who had mild COVID-19 (a few samples of this study predate the infection). Cell type and time point are not known. As DNA, the CDR3 is TGTGCCAGCACCCAGGGTCAGTGGGGTGGCTACACCTTC. It yields the protein CASTQGQWGGYTF.